This passage covers 15 T cell receptor beta chains from one sample sequenced in a study of vaccination effects on CD4 cells after COVID-19. These receptors are not linked to any known antigen. This table comes from immunoSEQ multiplex PCR, and its TCRdb copy is limited to in-frame clones, with some not included. The table shows tens of thousands of clones, with around four fifths occurring only once. Before sequencing took place, the ViraFEST assay used viral peptide pools to expand antigen-specific CD4+ T cells. Subsequent to a culture period of more than 8 days, CD4+ T cells were isolated. As their vaccination, participants received two doses of either BNT162b2 or mRNA-1273. The source was CD4+ T cells from PBMCs cultured with SARS-CoV-2 spike peptides, collected after COVID-19 vaccination. The source is a human donor who received a COVID-19 vaccine.

This chain joins TRBV5-4 and TRBJ1-3; possibly TRBD1 for D (6 bases). The CDR3 extends over 15 amino acids. The germline V gene encodes CDR1 SGHNT and CDR2 YYREEE (reference sequence). V lost 4 bases to trimming and J lost 7 bases, with 18 bases between them. CDR3 residues: CASSLSQGGENTIYF. CDR3 DNA sequence: TGTGCCAGCAGCCTCTCACAGGGAGGCGAGAACACCATATATTTT.

The rearrangement links TRBV5-6 to TRBJ1-1; a weak D match, TRBD1 (6 bases). This CDR3 contains 14 residues. The V end was cut by 4 bases, the J end by 1 base, with 11 bases between. Germline-derived CDR1 and CDR2 are SGHDT and YYEEEE. The CDR3 is CASSRKGQNTEAFF. The DNA for the CDR3 is TGTGCCAGCAGCAGGAAGGGACAGAACACTGAAGCTTTCTTT.

About this clone itself: The identical CDR3 is also encoded by other nucleotide sequences in the sample. This chain links TRBV9 with TRBJ2-3, with TRBD2 matching over 10 bases. This CDR3 contains 15 residues. Unmatched junction bases numbered 4, after V lost 0 bases and J lost 6 bases. Germline CDR1 and CDR2: SGDLS and YYNGEE. The chain's CDR3 is CASSVEAGGRDTQYF. The CDR3 nucleotides are TGTGCCAGCAGCGTAGAAGCGGGGGGGCGGGATACGCAGTATTTT.

V gene TRBV6-5 combines with J gene TRBJ1-2, with 9 nucleotides matching TRBD1. The CDR3 is 15 residues long. Trimming removed 6 bases from V and 6 bases from J; junction bases left unmatched: 11. Looked up from germline, CDR1 is MNHEY and CDR2 is SVGAGI. The CDR3 is CASSLVLQGANGYTF. In DNA, the CDR3 is TGTGCCAGCAGCCTGGTTCTACAGGGGGCCAATGGCTACACCTTC.

This chain links TRBV27 with TRBJ2-1, with TRBD1 matching 7 bases. This CDR3 is built from 18 residues. V lost 3 bases to trimming and J lost 3 bases; unmatched junction nucleotides: 14. Germline-derived CDR1 and CDR2 are MNHEY and SMNVEV (reference sequence). The CDR3, as DNA: TGTGCCAGCAGTTTGCCCAACAGGGGACCAACCTACTACAATGAGCAGTTCTTC. This encodes CASSLPNRGPTYYNEQFF.

The chain links TRBV7-9 to TRBJ1-1; perhaps TRBD1 as D (6 bases). Germline V gene sequence: CDR1 SEHNR, CDR2 FQNEAQ (reference sequence). Trimming took off 5 bases at V and 10 bases at J, with 14 bases between the two ends. This CDR3 is 12 amino acids long. In DNA, the CDR3 is TGTGCCAGCAGCCTCGACCAGGGGCGAGCTTTCTTT. Translation gives CASSLDQGRAFF. Based on the CDR3 plus reference TRBV7-9 and TRBJ1-1, the full variable domain is DTGVSQNPRHKITKRGQNVTFRCDPISEHNRLYWYRQTLGQGPEFLTYFQNEAQLEKSRLLSDRFSAERPKGSFSTLEIQRTEQGDSAMYLCASSLDQGRAFFGQGTRLTVV.

The V and J genes are TRBV4-1 and TRBJ1-3; D perhaps matches TRBD1 (6 bases). Germline-derived CDR1 and CDR2 are MGHRA and YSYEKL. The CDR3 sequence is 15 residues long. Trimming took off 0 bases at V and 5 bases at J, with 11 bases between the two ends. The CDR3 coding sequence is TGCGCCAGCAGCCAAGAAGAAGGGGGTAGAAACACCATATATTTT. This translates into CASSQEEGGRNTIYF.

This clone was seen a handful of times. Its ends do not fully match the called genes, so a read error is possible. The rearrangement links TRBV30 to TRBJ1-1; D remains ambiguous. CDR1 GTSNPN and CDR2 SVGIG come from the germline V gene (reference sequence). CDR3 length: 13 amino acids. CDR3 residues: CARRDGPASEAFF. The CDR3 DNA reads TGTGCCCGGAGAGACGGCCCAGCGTCTGAAGCTTTCTTT.

The chain uses TRBV21-1 and TRBJ2-5; the table assigns TRBD2, which was not confirmed against the DNA. TRBV21-1 constitutes a pseudogene. CDR3 length equals 18 residues. This CDR3 reads CASSKWGGLEEKQETQYF. DNA for the CDR3: TGTGCCAGCAGCAAATGGGGAGGACTAGAAGAAAAGCAAGAGACCCAGTACTTC.

This clone was picked up a small number of times. The rearrangement joins TRBV20-1 to TRBJ1-2, with D unclear. Deletions cut 7 bases from V and 4 bases from J, with 10 bases between. The CDR3 has 11 amino acids. The germline V gene encodes CDR1 DFQATT and CDR2 SNEGSKA (reference sequence). This CDR3 is CSVRVGYGYTF. Here the CDR3 DNA reads TGCAGTGTTCGGGTCGGCTATGGCTACACCTTC.

This clone was counted between two and nine times. The chain employs TRBV3-1 (or the pseudogene TRBV3-2) and TRBJ2-5; 7 bases are shared with TRBD2. Germline lookup yields CDR1 LGHDT and CDR2 YNNKEL (reference sequence). The V segment lost 4 bases and the J segment 3 bases; nucleotides outside the gene matches: 2. This CDR3 contains 13 residues. The CDR3 is CASSPGLKETQYF. In DNA form, the CDR3 reads TGTGCCAGCAGCCCGGGACTAAAAGAGACCCAGTACTTC.

The chain is built from TRBV19 and TRBJ2-7; D is possibly TRBD1 (5 bases). Looked up from germline, CDR1 is LNHDA and CDR2 is SQIVND (reference sequence). V lost 8 bases and J 3 bases, leaving 14 bases between the germline ends. The length of the CDR3 is 13 residues. In DNA, the CDR3 is TGTGCCAGTGCAGGGCCCGGGTACTACGAGCAGTACTTC. Its translation: CASAGPGYYEQYF. The entire variable domain, with the rest obtained from reference TRBV19 and TRBJ2-7, is as follows: DGGITQSPKYLFRKEGQNVTLSCEQNLNHDAMYWYRQDPGQGLRLIYYSQIVNDFQKGDIAEGYSVSREKKESFPLTVTSAQKNPTAFYLCASAGPGYYEQYFGPGTRLTVT.

The chain combines TRBV7-9 with TRBJ2-7; D not certain. From germline, CDR1 is SEHNR and CDR2 FQNEAQ (reference sequence). This CDR3 comprises 18 residues. V lost 4 bases and J lost 2, with 24 bases in between. The CDR3, as DNA: TGTGCCAGCAGCTCCTATAAATCGAATTACCGTCTTACCTACGAGCAGTACTTC. Translated: CASSSYKSNYRLTYEQYF.

V and J are TRBV23-1 and TRBJ2-3; 10 bases are a match to TRBD1. TRBV23-1 is filed as an ORF, its function uncertain. This CDR3 has 18 residues. J gave up 5 bases and V 2 bases, and 13 bases lay outside the gene matches. CDR3 DNA sequence: TGCGCCAGCAGTCAAGAGGCGGGGACAGGGGAAGAATTAGATACGCAGTATTTT. It encodes CASSQEAGTGEELDTQYF.

The chain recombines TRBV5-4 with TRBJ2-3, with D possibly TRBD1 on 6 matching bases. V lost 5 bases, J lost 2 bases, and 15 bases lay in between. The CDR3 is made up of 15 amino acids. Germline values: CDR1 SGHNT, CDR2 YYREEE (reference sequence). The CDR3 DNA reads as TGTGCCAGCAGTTCTCCGGGACAATCCACAGATACGCAGTATTTT. Protein product: CASSSPGQSTDTQYF.